This T cell receptor (beta chain) is from a study of shared clonotypes between healthy human individuals. Study findings and constraints: Non-shared clonotypes had lower generation probabilities than clonotypes shared by all four sorted-subset donors.

Investigators divided CD4+ cells into CD45RA+ naive and CD45RA-negative memory subsets. On this clone: Antigen specificity is unknown.

The method was immunoSEQ multiplex PCR; TCRdb's version includes in-frame clones alone and lacks a portion of them. The data show 1,500,000 or so clones, approximately 98.5% seen once. V was shortened by 7 bases and J by 6 bases, with 14 bases between the two germline ends. CDR3 length equals 13 residues. Germline values: CDR1 SNHLY, CDR2 FYNNEI. The rearrangement joins TRBV2 to TRBJ2-3; D uncertain. The receptor was derived from a man aged 25-45 years in good health. Sequenced input: naive CD4+ T cells sorted from blood. The sample's subset: CD45RA+ positively selected. The DNA for the CDR3 is TGTGCCAGCAAGATCATACCACTCGATACGCAGTATTTT. It translates to CASKIIPLDTQYF.